The T cell receptor (beta chain) described here comes from a study of OX40 agonist ivuxolimab in advanced cancers. About the research overall: The patients received agonistic anti-OX40 (CD134) antibody ivuxolimab. Broader study findings: Averaging showed that CD8+ T cells had more expanded clones than CD4+ did. Certain nonresponding patients likewise had low normalized T-cell clonal expansion.

The protocol was immunoSEQ multiplex PCR, while the TCRdb copy is restricted to in-frame clones and leaves out a portion. The sample has tens of thousands of clones; around 84% are singletons. On this clone itself: As yet, its antigen is unknown.

The CDR3 loop spans 14 amino acids. Per the germline V gene, CDR1 is MDHEN and CDR2 is SYDVKM. V lost 10 bases and J 1 base, leaving 16 bases between the germline ends. This chain links TRBV28 with TRBJ1-1; a possible D gene is TRBD1 (6 bases). The starting material was CD4+ or CD8+ T cells sorted from blood, obtained in a trial of the OX40 agonist ivuxolimab. The receptor was isolated from an adult with an advanced solid tumor such as melanoma, head and neck, liver or kidney cancer. DNA of the CDR3: TGTGCCATCCTAAGGGGGGGCCCGAACACTGAAGCTTTCTTT. Translating it yields CAILRGGPNTEAFF. The full variable domain, in which reference TRBV28 and TRBJ1-1 provide the parts outside the CDR3, is DVKVTQSSRYLVKRTGEKVFLECVQDMDHENMFWYRQDPGLGLRLIYFSYDVKMKEKGDIPEGYSVSREKKERFSLILESASTNQTSMYLCAILRGGPNTEAFFGQGTRLTVV.